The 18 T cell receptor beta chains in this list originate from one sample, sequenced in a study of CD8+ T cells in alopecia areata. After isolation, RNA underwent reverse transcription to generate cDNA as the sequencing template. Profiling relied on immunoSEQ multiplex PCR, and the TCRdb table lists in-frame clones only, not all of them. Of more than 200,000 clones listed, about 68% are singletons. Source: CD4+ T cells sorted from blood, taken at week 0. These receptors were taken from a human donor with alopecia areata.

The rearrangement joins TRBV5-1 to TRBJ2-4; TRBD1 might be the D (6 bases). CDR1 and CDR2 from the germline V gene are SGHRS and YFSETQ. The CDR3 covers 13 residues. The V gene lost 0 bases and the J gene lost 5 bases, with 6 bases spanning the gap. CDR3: CASSLGTENIQYF. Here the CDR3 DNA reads TGCGCCAGCAGCTTGGGGACAGAAAACATTCAGTACTTC.

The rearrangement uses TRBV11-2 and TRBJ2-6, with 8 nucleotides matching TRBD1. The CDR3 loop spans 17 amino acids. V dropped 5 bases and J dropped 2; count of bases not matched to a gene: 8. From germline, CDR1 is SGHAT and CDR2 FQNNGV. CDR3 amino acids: CASSPGTGRAGANVLTF. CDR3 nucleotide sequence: TGTGCCAGCAGCCCGGGGACAGGAAGGGCTGGGGCCAACGTCCTGACTTTC. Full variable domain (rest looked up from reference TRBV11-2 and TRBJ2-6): EAGVAQSPRYKIIEKRQSVAFWCNPISGHATLYWYQQILGQGPKLLIQFQNNGVVDDSQLPKDRFSAERLKGVDSTLKIQPAKLEDSAVYLCASSPGTGRAGANVLTFGAGSRLTVL.

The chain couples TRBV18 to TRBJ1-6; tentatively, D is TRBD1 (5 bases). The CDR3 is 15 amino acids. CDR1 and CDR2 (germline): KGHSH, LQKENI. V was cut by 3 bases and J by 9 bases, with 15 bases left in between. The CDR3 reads CASSPGGSFSSPLHF. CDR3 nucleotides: TGTGCCAGCTCACCGGGGGGTTCCTTTAGTTCACCCCTCCACTTT.

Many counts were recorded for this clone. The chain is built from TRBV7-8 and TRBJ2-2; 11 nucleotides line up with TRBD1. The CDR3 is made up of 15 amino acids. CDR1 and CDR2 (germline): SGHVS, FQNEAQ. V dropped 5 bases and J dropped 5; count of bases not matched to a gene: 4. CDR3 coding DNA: TGTGCCAGCAGCCACGGACAGGGGGCAACCGGGGAGCTGTTTTTT. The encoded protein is CASSHGQGATGELFF.

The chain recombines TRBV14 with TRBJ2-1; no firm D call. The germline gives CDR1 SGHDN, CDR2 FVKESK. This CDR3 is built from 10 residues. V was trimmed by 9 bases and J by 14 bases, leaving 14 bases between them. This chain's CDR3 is CARAGPAKFF. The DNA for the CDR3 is TGTGCCAGGGCCGGTCCAGCCAAGTTCTTC.

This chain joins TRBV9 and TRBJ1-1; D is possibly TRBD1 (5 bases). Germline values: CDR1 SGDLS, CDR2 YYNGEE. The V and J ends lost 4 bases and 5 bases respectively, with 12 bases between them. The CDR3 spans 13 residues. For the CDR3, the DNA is TGTGCCAGCAGCACCGCAGGGAGTACTGAAGCTTTCTTT. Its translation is CASSTAGSTEAFF.

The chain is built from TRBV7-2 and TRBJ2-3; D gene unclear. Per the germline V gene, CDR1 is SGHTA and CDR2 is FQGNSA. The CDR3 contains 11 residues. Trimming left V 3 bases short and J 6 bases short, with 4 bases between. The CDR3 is CASSFEDTQYF. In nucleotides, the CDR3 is TGTGCCAGCAGCTTTGAGGATACGCAGTATTTT.

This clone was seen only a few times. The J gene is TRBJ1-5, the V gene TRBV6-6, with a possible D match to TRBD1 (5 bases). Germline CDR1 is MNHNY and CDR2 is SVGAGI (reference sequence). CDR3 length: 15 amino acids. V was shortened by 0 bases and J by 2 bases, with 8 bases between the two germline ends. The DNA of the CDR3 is TGTGCCAGCAGTTACTCCGGGGGGGGCAATCAGCCCCAGCATTTT. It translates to CASSYSGGGNQPQHF.

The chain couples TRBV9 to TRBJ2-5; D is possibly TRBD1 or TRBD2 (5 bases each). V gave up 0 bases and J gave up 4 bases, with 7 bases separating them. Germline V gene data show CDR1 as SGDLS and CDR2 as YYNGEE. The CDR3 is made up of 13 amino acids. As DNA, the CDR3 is TGTGCCAGCAGCGTAGGGGGACCAGAGACCCAGTACTTC. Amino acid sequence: CASSVGGPETQYF.

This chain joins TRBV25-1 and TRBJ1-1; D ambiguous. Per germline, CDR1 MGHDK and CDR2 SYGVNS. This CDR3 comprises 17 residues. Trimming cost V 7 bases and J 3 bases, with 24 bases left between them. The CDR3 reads CASTRLRPGEGDTEAFF. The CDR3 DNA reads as TGTGCCAGCACCCGACTTCGGCCCGGGGAGGGAGACACTGAAGCTTTCTTT.

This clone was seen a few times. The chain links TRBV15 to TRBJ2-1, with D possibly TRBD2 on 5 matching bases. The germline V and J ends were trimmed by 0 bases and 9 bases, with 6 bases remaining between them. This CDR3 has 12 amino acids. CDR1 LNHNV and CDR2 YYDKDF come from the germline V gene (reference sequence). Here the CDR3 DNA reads TGTGCCACCAGCAGAGATCGGGGTGAGCAGTTCTTC. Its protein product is CATSRDRGEQFF.

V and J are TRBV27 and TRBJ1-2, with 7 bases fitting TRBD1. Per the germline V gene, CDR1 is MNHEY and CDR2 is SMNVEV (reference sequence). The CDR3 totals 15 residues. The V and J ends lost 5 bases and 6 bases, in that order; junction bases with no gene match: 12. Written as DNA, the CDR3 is TGTGCCAGCAGTCTAACCTACGACAGGGTCCATGGCTACACCTTC. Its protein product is CASSLTYDRVHGYTF.

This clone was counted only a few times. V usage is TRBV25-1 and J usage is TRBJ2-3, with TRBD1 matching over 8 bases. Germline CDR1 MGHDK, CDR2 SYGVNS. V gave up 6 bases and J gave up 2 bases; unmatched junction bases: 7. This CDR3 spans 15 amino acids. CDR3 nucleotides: TGTGCCAGCAGCGATGGACAGGGACACACAGATACGCAGTATTTT. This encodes CASSDGQGHTDTQYF.

CDR3 sequence: CASSAPGDEQFF. In DNA, the CDR3 is TGCGCCAGCAGCGCCCCGGGGGATGAGCAGTTCTTC. The gene calls are TRBV5-1 and TRBJ2-1, with TRBD2 as a possible D gene (6 bases). The CDR3 contains 12 residues. Trimming removed 4 bases from V and 8 bases from J, with 10 bases in between. Germline V gene lookup returns CDR1 SGHRS and CDR2 YFSETQ.

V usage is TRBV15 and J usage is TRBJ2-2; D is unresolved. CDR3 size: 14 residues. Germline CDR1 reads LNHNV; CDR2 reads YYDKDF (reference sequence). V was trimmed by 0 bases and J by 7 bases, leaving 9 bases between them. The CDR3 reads CATSRDGVGGELFF. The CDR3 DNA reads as TGTGCCACCAGCAGAGATGGCGTTGGCGGGGAGCTGTTTTTT.

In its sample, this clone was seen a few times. CDR3 sequence (DNA): TGTGCCAGCAGCTTAGAGACGGGCTATGGCTACACCTTC. Translation: CASSLETGYGYTF. The V call is TRBV7-9, the J call TRBJ1-2; no reliable D call. Germline V gene data show CDR1 as SEHNR and CDR2 as FQNEAQ (reference sequence). There are 13 residues in the CDR3. The V and J ends lost 1 base and 4 bases respectively, with 7 bases between them.

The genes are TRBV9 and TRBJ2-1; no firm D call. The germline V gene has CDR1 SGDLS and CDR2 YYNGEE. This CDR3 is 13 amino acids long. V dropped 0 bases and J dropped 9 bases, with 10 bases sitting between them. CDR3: CASSVEGKPEQFF. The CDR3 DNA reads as TGTGCCAGCAGCGTAGAAGGTAAACCTGAGCAGTTCTTC.

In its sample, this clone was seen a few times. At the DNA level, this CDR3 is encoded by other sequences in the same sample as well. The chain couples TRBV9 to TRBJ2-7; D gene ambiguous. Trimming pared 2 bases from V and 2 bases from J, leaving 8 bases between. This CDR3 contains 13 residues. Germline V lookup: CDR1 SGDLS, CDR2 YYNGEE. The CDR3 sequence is CASSVGPAYEQYF. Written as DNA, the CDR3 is TGTGCCAGCAGCGTTGGCCCTGCCTACGAGCAGTACTTC.